One sample yielded the 30 T cell receptor beta chains listed below, sequenced in a study of cytomegalovirus exposure and HLA in healthy donors. The PCR contained 60 Vbeta and 13 Jbeta primers. Generated by immunoSEQ multiplex PCR, the TCRdb table keeps only in-frame clones and is missing some. The sample records around 150,000 clones, around 80% being singletons. The sequenced sample was PBMCs. The receptors were gathered from a man aged 25 to 40 in good health and CMV-seropositive.

The chain recombines TRBV6-5 with TRBJ2-7; TRBD1 matches 8 bases. The CDR3 totals 16 residues. J gave up 1 base and V 0 bases, and 5 bases lay outside the gene matches. From germline, CDR1 is MNHEY and CDR2 SVGAGI. In nucleotides, the CDR3 is TGTGCCAGCAGTTACTCGACAGGGGCCGTATCCTACGAGCAGTACTTC. Protein sequence: CASSYSTGAVSYEQYF.

The rearrangement joins TRBV4-1 to TRBJ1-2, with a weak D call TRBD1 (6 bases). The CDR3 runs 14 residues. CDR1 and CDR2 (germline): MGHRA, YSYEKL. The V gene lost 1 base and the J gene lost 4 bases, with 10 bases spanning the gap. The CDR3 is CASSQGGPLYGYTF. The CDR3 coding sequence is TGCGCCAGCAGCCAAGGGGGGCCACTCTATGGCTACACCTTC.

The chain couples TRBV6-4 to TRBJ2-3; 12 positions match TRBD1. The CDR3 totals 15 residues. Germline CDR1 MRHNA, CDR2 SNTAGT. J gave up 4 bases and V 4 bases, and 3 bases lay outside the gene matches. The CDR3 loop is CASSAGTGGADTQYF. In nucleotides, the CDR3 is TGTGCCAGCAGTGCGGGGACAGGGGGCGCAGATACGCAGTATTTT.

This chain links TRBV7-2 with TRBJ2-1, with 8 bases identical to TRBD1. Losses at the gene ends were 5 bases for V and 0 bases for J; bases not matched to a gene: 3. The CDR3 has 15 amino acids. The V gene's germline CDR1 is SGHTA and CDR2 FQGNSA. The CDR3: CASSRDRSSYNEQFF. The CDR3 bases are TGTGCCAGCAGCAGGGACAGGAGCTCCTACAATGAGCAGTTCTTC.

The chain links TRBV5-6 to TRBJ2-7, with D possibly being TRBD2 (5 bases). Germline CDR1 is SGHDT and CDR2 is YYEEEE. CDR3 length equals 17 residues. V lost 4 bases to trimming and J lost 0 bases, with 20 bases between them. The CDR3 protein is CASSPAGLTRVSYEQYF. CDR3 nucleotide sequence: TGTGCCAGCAGCCCGGCGGGCCTTACACGTGTCTCCTACGAGCAGTACTTC.

The chain combines TRBV9 with TRBJ2-5, with 9 bases identical to TRBD2. CDR1 is SGDLS, CDR2 YYNGEE, per germline. This CDR3 contains 19 residues. The ends lost 4 bases at V and 4 bases at J; junction bases unmatched: 20. The CDR3 spells CASSSPSLVLAGAGETQYF. In nucleotides, the CDR3 is TGTGCCAGCAGCTCCCCAAGTCTTGTGTTAGCGGGGGCCGGAGAGACCCAGTACTTC.

The rearrangement joins TRBV4-1 to TRBJ2-1; 12 bases are a match to TRBD2. V dropped 1 base and J dropped 7; count of bases not matched to a gene: 5. CDR1 and CDR2 from the germline V gene are MGHRA and YSYEKL. The CDR3 is 16 residues long. CDR3 residues: CASSQGLAGVGNEQFF. For the CDR3, the DNA is TGCGCCAGCAGCCAAGGACTAGCGGGAGTAGGGAATGAGCAGTTCTTC.

V is TRBV14 and J is TRBJ1-2; 12 nucleotides line up with TRBD1. The trim removed 4 bases at V and 4 bases at J, leaving 7 bases unmatched. This CDR3 region has 16 residues. Germline V gene sequence: CDR1 SGHDN, CDR2 FVKESK. The CDR3: CASSRPGQGAAYGYTF. The DNA of the CDR3 is TGTGCCAGCAGCCGCCCGGGACAGGGGGCTGCCTATGGCTACACCTTC.

V gene TRBV28 combines with J gene TRBJ1-1, with D perhaps matching TRBD1 (5 bases). Germline lookup yields CDR1 MDHEN and CDR2 SYDVKM. V lost 4 bases to trimming and J lost 1 base, with 10 bases between them. This CDR3 has 14 residues. CDR3 sequence (DNA): TGTGCCAGCAGTTCGGGACTTCGGAACACTGAAGCTTTCTTT. This translates into CASSSGLRNTEAFF.

The J gene is TRBJ2-2, the V gene TRBV4-1; 12 bases are shared with TRBD2. Germline lookup yields CDR1 MGHRA and CDR2 YSYEKL. V lost 5 bases, J lost 4 bases, and 8 bases stayed unmatched. The CDR3 is 17 residues long. The CDR3 nucleotides are TGCGCCAGCAGCTACCTAGCGGGGGGGCGGAGCACCGGGGAGCTGTTTTTT. Its translation: CASSYLAGGRSTGELFF.

The chain recombines TRBV5-1 with TRBJ1-4; no firm D call. CDR3 length equals 15 residues. The germline V gene has CDR1 SGHRS and CDR2 YFSETQ. Trimming removed 2 bases at V and 0 bases at J, with 8 bases between. The CDR3 sequence: CASSFSPATNEKLFF. The CDR3, as DNA: TGCGCCAGCAGCTTTTCCCCTGCAACTAATGAAAAACTGTTTTTT.

The V and J genes are TRBV18 and TRBJ1-5; D might be TRBD1 (6 bases). The V and J ends lost 3 bases and 3 bases respectively, with 12 bases between them. The CDR3 runs 15 residues. Germline values: CDR1 KGHSH, CDR2 LQKENI. CDR3 sequence (DNA): TGTGCCAGCTCACCTTTAGGACAGAACAATCAGCCCCAGCATTTT. It yields the protein CASSPLGQNNQPQHF. The complete variable domain, with remaining parts taken from reference TRBV18 and TRBJ1-5, reads NAGVMQNPRHLVRRRGQEARLRCSPMKGHSHVYWYRQLPEEGLKFMVYLQKENIIDESGMPKERFSAEFPKEGPSILRIQQVVRGDSAAYFCASSPLGQNNQPQHFGDGTRLSIL.

CDR3 sequence: CASSISGTGALGYTF. The CDR3 nucleotides are TGTGCCAGTAGTATCTCCGGGACAGGCGCCCTCGGCTACACCTTC. This sequence joins TRBV19 and TRBJ1-2, with TRBD1 matching over 8 bases. This CDR3 is built from 15 residues. CDR1 and CDR2 from the germline V gene are LNHDA and SQIVND (reference sequence). The junction had 11 bases not matched to a gene; V was cut back by 3 bases and J by 8 bases. The entire variable domain, with the rest obtained from reference TRBV19 and TRBJ1-2, is as follows: DGGITQSPKYLFRKEGQNVTLSCEQNLNHDAMYWYRQDPGQGLRLIYYSQIVNDFQKGDIAEGYSVSREKKESFPLTVTSAQKNPTAFYLCASSISGTGALGYTFGSGTRLTVV.

The chain's CDR3 is CASSWTSDPYEQYF. CDR3 DNA sequence: TGTGCCAGCAGCTGGACTAGCGATCCCTACGAGCAGTACTTC. The gene calls are TRBV27 and TRBJ2-7, with 9 bases matching TRBD2. The CDR3 contains 14 residues. From germline, CDR1 is MNHEY and CDR2 SMNVEV (reference sequence). V lost 6 bases and J lost 2; bases outside the gene matches: 5.

The rearrangement links TRBV7-9 to TRBJ2-7; TRBD1 agrees at 7 bases. The germline V gene has CDR1 SEHNR and CDR2 FQNEAQ (reference sequence). The junction had 10 bases not matched to a gene; V was cut back by 5 bases and J by 3 bases. The CDR3 runs 15 residues. Written as DNA, the CDR3 is TGTGCCAGCAGCCCCGGGACAGCTATTTACTACGAGCAGTACTTC. Translation: CASSPGTAIYYEQYF.

This sequence joins TRBV19 and TRBJ1-5, with 11 bases matching TRBD1. The CDR3 has 15 amino acids. Per germline, CDR1 LNHDA and CDR2 SQIVND (reference sequence). The ends lost 4 bases at V and 5 bases at J; junction bases unmatched: 4. The CDR3 DNA is TGTGCCAGTAGTACTAGGACAGGGGGCGATCAGCCCCAGCATTTT. Amino acids: CASSTRTGGDQPQHF.

This chain uses TRBV15 with TRBJ1-2; TRBD1 matches 11 bases. V lost 0 bases, J lost 5 bases, and 5 bases stayed unmatched. The CDR3 length is 16 residues. Germline values: CDR1 LNHNV, CDR2 YYDKDF (reference sequence). The CDR3 nucleotides are TGTGCCACCAGCAGAGAACTGGGGACAGGGGGTTATGGCTACACCTTC. Amino acids: CATSRELGTGGYGYTF.

J is TRBJ1-5 and V is TRBV27; the match to TRBD1 covers 8 bases. The CDR3 has 16 residues. The germline CDR1 and CDR2 sequences are MNHEY and SMNVEV (reference sequence). V gave up 6 bases and J gave up 2 bases; unmatched junction bases: 9. CDR3 bases: TGTGCCAGCAGGCCGCACCGGGGACAGGGCAATCAGCCCCAGCATTTT. Protein product: CASRPHRGQGNQPQHF.

The genes are TRBV7-2 and TRBJ2-5; D may be TRBD2 (6 bases). In germline, CDR1 is SGHTA, CDR2 FQGNSA. The V end lost 0 bases, the J end lost 5 bases, and 10 bases lay between the germline ends. The CDR3 consists of 14 residues. This CDR3 is CASSLATREETQYF. The CDR3 DNA reads TGTGCCAGCAGCTTAGCGACACGGGAGGAGACCCAGTACTTC.

For the CDR3, the DNA is TGCAGCGCTGCTGGGGACAGGGGGTTGGAAAAACTGTTTTTT. Translating gives CSAAGDRGLEKLFF. The gene calls are TRBV29-1 and TRBJ1-4, with 11 positions matching TRBD1. The germline V gene has CDR1 SQVTM and CDR2 ANQGSEA. The trim removed 7 bases at V and 8 bases at J, leaving 9 bases unmatched. The CDR3 is 14 residues long.

This chain's CDR3 is CASSQEIAGAYAYNEQFF. The CDR3 DNA sequence: TGCGCCAGCAGCCAAGAGATAGCGGGAGCATACGCCTACAATGAGCAGTTCTTC. This chain links TRBV4-1 with TRBJ2-1; 9 bases match TRBD2. CDR1 MGHRA and CDR2 YSYEKL come from the germline V gene. The length of the CDR3 is 18 residues. Trimming at V came to 0 bases and at J to 2 bases, leaving 8 bases not matched to a gene.

This clone came up once. The V and J genes are TRBV5-8 and TRBJ2-5; D remains ambiguous. CDR1 is SGHTS, CDR2 YDEGEE, per germline. The CDR3 length is 11 residues. V was shortened by 4 bases and J by 5 bases, with 6 bases between the two germline ends. The chain's CDR3 is CASSPRETQYF. For the CDR3, the DNA is TGTGCCAGCAGCCCGCGGGAGACCCAGTACTTC.

J is TRBJ2-4 and V is TRBV15; 7 positions match TRBD1. Trimming at V came to 0 bases and at J to 2 bases, leaving 13 bases not matched to a gene. Per the germline V gene, CDR1 is LNHNV and CDR2 is YYDKDF (reference sequence). This CDR3 contains 19 residues. The CDR3 DNA reads TGTGCCACCAGCAGAGAATTGGGGACAGAGTTGCCTTCCAAAAACATTCAGTACTTC. It codes for CATSRELGTELPSKNIQYF.

The V and J genes are TRBV19 and TRBJ2-7, with D possibly matching TRBD1 (6 bases). Germline-derived CDR1 and CDR2 are LNHDA and SQIVND (reference sequence). The CDR3 spans 13 residues. Trimming removed 3 bases from V and 1 base from J, with 7 bases in between. Here the CDR3 DNA reads TGTGCCAGTAGTATGGGACATTCCTACGAGCAGTACTTC. Translated, it gives CASSMGHSYEQYF.

This clone was seen more than once but under ten times. The gene calls are TRBV25-1 and TRBJ1-4; 8 nucleotides align to TRBD1. The V gene's germline CDR1 is MGHDK and CDR2 SYGVNS. CDR3 length: 15 amino acids. Trimming took 4 bases from V and 5 from J; bases not matched to a gene: 6. CDR3 sequence: CASSGLGTGNEKLFF. The CDR3 coding sequence is TGTGCCAGCAGTGGCCTCGGGACAGGAAATGAAAAACTGTTTTTT.

The rearrangement joins TRBV5-1 to TRBJ2-7; TRBD2 matches at 9 bases. V was clipped by 0 bases and J by 2 bases; unmatched bases: 6. This CDR3 has 16 residues. CDR1 and CDR2 (germline): SGHRS, YFSETQ. The CDR3 reads CASSLAPGLAPYEQYF. For the CDR3, the DNA is TGCGCCAGCAGCTTGGCCCCGGGACTAGCACCCTACGAGCAGTACTTC.

CDR3: CASSLIGGGGDTQYF. The CDR3 DNA reads TGTGCCAGCAGTTTAATTGGCGGAGGCGGGGATACGCAGTATTTT. The chain uses TRBV27 and TRBJ2-3; TRBD2 might be the D (5 bases). The CDR3 has 15 amino acids. From germline, CDR1 is MNHEY and CDR2 SMNVEV (reference sequence). The germline V and J ends were trimmed by 2 bases and 6 bases, with 15 bases remaining between them.

V is TRBV7-2 and J is TRBJ1-1, with D unclear. Germline values: CDR1 SGHTA, CDR2 FQGNSA. The CDR3 runs 12 residues. V lost 5 bases to trimming and J lost 4 bases, with 8 bases between them. In DNA, the CDR3 is TGTGCCAGCAGCGTCCCATTCACTGAAGCTTTCTTT. Translating it yields CASSVPFTEAFF.

This sequence joins TRBV19 and TRBJ2-1; D not resolved. This CDR3 spans 18 amino acids. The germline V and J ends were trimmed by 5 bases and 0 bases, with 20 bases remaining between them. Germline V gene lookup returns CDR1 LNHDA and CDR2 SQIVND (reference sequence). Here the CDR3 DNA reads TGTGCCAGTAGTGATCCTAGTCATCCCCTTAGCTCCTACAATGAGCAGTTCTTC. Protein product: CASSDPSHPLSSYNEQFF.

The genes are TRBV5-6 and TRBJ2-5; 9 positions agree with TRBD1. The DNA end is more similar to TRBJ2-7, so the J call may be wrong. In germline, CDR1 is SGHDT, CDR2 YYEEEE. CDR3 length: 14 amino acids. The CDR3 here is CASSPGTGLYEQYF. DNA for the CDR3: TGTGCCAGCAGCCCCGGGACAGGGCTCTACGAGCAGTACTTC.